Below, 16 T cell receptor beta chains from the same sample are listed, as sequenced in a study of T cells after yellow fever vaccination. TCRdb reprocessed the 5' RACE reads with MiXCR, giving one entry per CDR3 protein. The sample lists under 80,000 distinct CDR3 sequences; 6% to 7.5% were seen once. Material: CD8+ T cells sorted from PBMCs, obtained 15 days after the yellow fever booster vaccination. The receptors come from a young man who received the YFV17D yellow fever vaccine.

This clonotype was found a few times. V usage is TRBV11-2 and J usage is TRBJ2-1; 8 nucleotides align to TRBD2. CDR1 and CDR2 (germline): SGHAT, FQNNGV. With V trimmed by 0 bases and J by 4 bases, 5 bases remained unmatched. This CDR3 contains 16 residues. CDR3 sequence: CASSLDRLAGYNEQFF. In DNA, the CDR3 is TGTGCCAGCAGCTTAGATCGTCTAGCGGGTTACAATGAGCAGTTCTTC.

This clonotype occurred many times. The V gene is TRBV15, the J gene TRBJ1-1; no definite D call. The V and J ends lost 2 bases and 1 base respectively, with 8 bases between them. This CDR3 has 14 amino acids. Germline-derived CDR1 and CDR2 are LNHNV and YYDKDF (reference sequence). Here the CDR3 DNA reads TGTGCCACCAGCAGATCAGATCGGAACACTGAAGCTTTCTTT. Protein product: CATSRSDRNTEAFF.

At least ten counts were recorded for this clonotype. The chain is built from TRBV20-1 and TRBJ2-5; D is perhaps TRBD2 (6 bases). The CDR3 length is 15 residues. The V gene's germline CDR1 is DFQATT and CDR2 SNEGSKA (reference sequence). Trimming removed 3 bases from V and 5 bases from J, with 19 bases in between. DNA of the CDR3: TGCAGTGCTAGCCGGGGGACCATCCCTCGGGAGACCCAGTACTTC. It codes for CSASRGTIPRETQYF.

This clonotype was found many times. The genes are TRBV20-1 and TRBJ2-1; perhaps TRBD1 as D (6 bases). From germline, CDR1 is DFQATT and CDR2 SNEGSKA (reference sequence). Trimming removed 4 bases at V and 13 bases at J, with 11 bases between. CDR3 length: 10 residues. The CDR3 protein is CSATPGVQFF. DNA of the CDR3: TGCAGTGCTACACCAGGGGTTCAGTTCTTC.

This clonotype was counted at least ten times. The chain is built from TRBV27 and TRBJ2-7; D is perhaps TRBD1 or TRBD2 (5 bases each). Trimming stripped 3 bases from V and 7 bases from J, with 16 bases between. The germline CDR1 and CDR2 sequences are MNHEY and SMNVEV (reference sequence). There are 14 residues in the CDR3. The CDR3 DNA reads TGTGCCAGCAGTTTCGAGGGGCGTACGGGGGAGCAGTACTTC. This codes for CASSFEGRTGEQYF.

The table lists this clonotype with a few counts. A much more abundant neighbour one base away suggests this may be a read error. CDR3 bases: TGTGCCAGCAGCTTAGTCGTTTCCGGGGACCCTAATGGGCAGTTCTTC. Protein sequence: CASSLVVSGDPNGQFF. The chain couples TRBV11-3 to TRBJ2-1, with D perhaps TRBD1 or TRBD2 (5 bases each). Germline-derived CDR1 and CDR2 are SGHNT and YENEEA. The CDR3 is 16 amino acids. The variable domain in full, with the rest retrieved from reference TRBV11-3 and TRBJ2-1, is EAGVVQSPRYKIIEKKQPVAFWCNPISGHNTLYWYLQNLGQGPELLIRYENEEAVDDSQLPKDRFSAERLKGVDSTLKIQPAELGDSAVYLCASSLVVSGDPNGQFFGPGTRLTVL.

In this sample, this clonotype turned up many times. The chain is built from TRBV7-8 and TRBJ2-1; 8 positions agree with TRBD2. With V trimmed by 5 bases and J by 7 bases, 10 bases remained unmatched. The germline V gene has CDR1 SGHVS and CDR2 FQNEAQ. This CDR3 is 15 amino acids long. Written as DNA, the CDR3 is TGTGCCAGCAGCCCGGGGAGCGGGAGCCGTAATGAGCAGTTCTTC. As protein: CASSPGSGSRNEQFF. Complete variable domain (other parts from reference TRBV7-8 and TRBJ2-1): GAGVSQSPRYKVAKRGQDVALRCDPISGHVSLFWYQQALGQGPEFLTYFQNEAQLDKSGLPSDRFFAERPEGSVSTLKIQRTQQEDSAVYLCASSPGSGSRNEQFFGPGTRLTVL.

This clonotype was observed many times. V is TRBV7-9 and J is TRBJ2-2; 9 bases map to TRBD2. This CDR3 is 17 amino acids long. Germline lookup yields CDR1 SEHNR and CDR2 FQNEAQ (reference sequence). V trimming: 5 bases; J trimming: 0 bases; junction bases outside the gene matches: 7. As DNA, the CDR3 is TGTGCCAGCAGCACACTAGCGGGCCTAACGAACACCGGGGAGCTGTTTTTT. It specifies CASSTLAGLTNTGELFF.

This clonotype was counted between two and nine times. V gene TRBV5-4 combines with J gene TRBJ2-1, with 10 positions matching TRBD2. This CDR3 has 17 residues. The V gene's germline CDR1 is SGHNT and CDR2 YYREEE (reference sequence). With V trimmed by 2 bases and J by 0 bases, 5 bases remained unmatched. CDR3 loop: CASSLGLAVSSYNEQFF. CDR3 nucleotide sequence: TGTGCCAGCAGCTTAGGACTAGCGGTGAGCTCCTACAATGAGCAGTTCTTC.

This clonotype was found many times. The chain has TRBV7-2 and TRBJ2-1; D is unclear. The V gene's germline CDR1 is SGHTA and CDR2 FQGNSA. With 5 bases removed from V and 0 bases from J, the gap between germline ends came to 11 bases. The CDR3 is made up of 15 amino acids. The CDR3 is CASSATSSSYNEQFF. DNA for the CDR3: TGTGCCAGCAGCGCGACTTCTAGCTCCTACAATGAGCAGTTCTTC.

This clonotype was observed at least ten times. This rearrangement joins TRBV12-3 or TRBV12-4 to TRBJ2-5, with D perhaps TRBD1 (6 bases). The CDR3 sequence is 14 residues long. Trimming removed 3 bases from V and 0 bases from J, with 8 bases in between. The CDR3 DNA reads TGTGCCAGCAGTTTTAGGGGGAACCAAGAGACCCAGTACTTC. The encoded protein is CASSFRGNQETQYF.

The table lists this clonotype with many counts. The chain couples TRBV6-1 to TRBJ2-7, with D perhaps given as TRBD1 or TRBD2 (5 bases each). CDR3 length: 16 residues. Germline V gene data show CDR1 as MNHNS and CDR2 as SASEGT. V was trimmed by 6 bases and J by 3 bases, leaving 21 bases between them. CDR3 coding DNA: TGTGCCAGCAGAACCGGGGCTAGCCCCGCACGCTACGAGCAGTACTTC. Translating it yields CASRTGASPARYEQYF.

In this sample, this clonotype turned up a few times. The chain joins TRBV16 to TRBJ2-1; no firm D call. The V gene lost 3 bases and the J gene lost 2 bases, with 5 bases spanning the gap. Germline CDR1 and CDR2: KGHSY and FQNENV. The CDR3 length is 13 residues. The CDR3 DNA reads as TGTGCCAGCAGCCAGGTGGCCTACAATGAGCAGTTCTTC. It yields the protein CASSQVAYNEQFF.

This clonotype has ten or more counts. The chain is built from TRBV20-1 and TRBJ2-1, with 8 bases aligning to TRBD1. The V segment lost 3 bases and the J segment 8 bases; nucleotides outside the gene matches: 9. The CDR3 runs 14 residues. Germline lookup yields CDR1 DFQATT and CDR2 SNEGSKA (reference sequence). The CDR3: CSARNEGQGHEQFF. The CDR3 DNA is TGCAGTGCTAGGAACGAAGGACAGGGCCATGAGCAGTTCTTC.

This clonotype was counted ten times or more. The chain carries TRBV2 and TRBJ2-2; the D is unclear. CDR1 is SNHLY, CDR2 FYNNEI, per germline. The CDR3 spans 15 residues. V was cut by 8 bases and J by 6 bases, with 19 bases left in between. CDR3 sequence reads: CASSSPGLEPGELFF. CDR3 sequence (DNA): TGTGCCAGCTCTTCACCGGGCCTAGAACCCGGGGAGCTGTTTTTT.

This clonotype was detected many times. This chain connects TRBV12-3 or TRBV12-4 to TRBJ2-7; D gene unclear. V shed 3 bases and J shed 2 bases, with 11 bases lying between them. The CDR3 covers 14 residues. The CDR3 sequence: CASSFSNRAYEQYF. The CDR3 DNA follows: TGTGCCAGCAGTTTTAGTAACAGAGCCTACGAGCAGTACTTC.